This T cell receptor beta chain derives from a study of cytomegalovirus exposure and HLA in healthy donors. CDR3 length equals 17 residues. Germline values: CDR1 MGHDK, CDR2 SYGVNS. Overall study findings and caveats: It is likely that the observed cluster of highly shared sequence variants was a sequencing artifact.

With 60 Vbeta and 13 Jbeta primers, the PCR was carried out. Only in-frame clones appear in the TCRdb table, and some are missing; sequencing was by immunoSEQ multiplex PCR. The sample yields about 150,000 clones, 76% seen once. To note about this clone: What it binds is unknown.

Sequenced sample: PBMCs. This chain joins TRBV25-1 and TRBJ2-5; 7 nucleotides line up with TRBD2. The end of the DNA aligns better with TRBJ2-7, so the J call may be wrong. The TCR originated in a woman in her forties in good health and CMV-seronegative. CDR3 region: CASSDRSSGLSSYEQYF. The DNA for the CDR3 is TGTGCCAGCAGTGACCGGTCTAGCGGCCTAAGCTCCTACGAGCAGTACTTC.